Relative to its sample, the clone carrying this T cell receptor (beta chain) is medium-sized (0.01 to 0.1%). The data derive from a study of T-cell memory formation after mild COVID-19. The CDR3 extends over 14 amino acids. The germline V gene encodes CDR1 MGHDK and CDR2 SYGVNS. V was trimmed by 5 bases and J by 3 bases, leaving 11 bases between them. TCRdb reprocessed the 5' RACE reads with MiXCR, giving one entry per CDR3 protein. The table has 250,000 to 400,000 distinct CDR3 sequences, roughly an eighth seen once. Material: PBMCs or a T cell subset sorted from them (not recorded which). The receptor was derived from a man younger than 35 who had mild COVID-19 (a few samples of this study predate the infection). Cell type and time point are not known. The chain uses TRBV25-1 and TRBJ2-1; D call uncertain. In DNA, the CDR3 is TGTGCCAGCAGTCAGTCCGACTTCTACAATGAGCAGTTCTTC. Its translation is CASSQSDFYNEQFF. Filled out from reference TRBV25-1 and TRBJ2-1, the complete variable domain reads EADIYQTPRYLVIGTGKKITLECSQTMGHDKMYWYQQDPGMELHLIHYSYGVNSTEKGDLSSESTVSRIRTEHFPLTLESARPSHTSQYLCASSQSDFYNEQFFGPGTRLTVL.